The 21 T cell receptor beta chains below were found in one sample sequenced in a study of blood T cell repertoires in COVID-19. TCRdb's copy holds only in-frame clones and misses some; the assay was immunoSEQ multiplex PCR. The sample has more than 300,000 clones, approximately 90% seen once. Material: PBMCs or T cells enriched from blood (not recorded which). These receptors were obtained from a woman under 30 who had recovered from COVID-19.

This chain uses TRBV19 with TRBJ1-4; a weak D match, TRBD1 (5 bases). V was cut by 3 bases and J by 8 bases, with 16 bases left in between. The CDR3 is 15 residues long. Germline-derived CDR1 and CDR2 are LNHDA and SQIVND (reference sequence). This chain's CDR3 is CASSIPRATIEKLFF. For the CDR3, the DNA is TGTGCCAGTAGTATCCCCAGGGCTACGATCGAAAAACTGTTTTTT.

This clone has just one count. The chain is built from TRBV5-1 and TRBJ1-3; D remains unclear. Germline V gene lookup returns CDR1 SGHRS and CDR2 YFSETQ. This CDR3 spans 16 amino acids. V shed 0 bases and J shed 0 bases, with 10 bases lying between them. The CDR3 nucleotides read TGCGCCAGCAGCTTGGGCGTTCTTTCCTCTGGAAACACCATATATTTT. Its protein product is CASSLGVLSSGNTIYF.

The CDR3 DNA follows: TGTGCCAGCAGTTTGGGGGACTTGAACACTGAAGCTTTCTTT. This gives the protein CASSLGDLNTEAFF. The rearrangement uses TRBV27 and TRBJ1-1; TRBD1 might be the D (5 bases). The CDR3 spans 14 residues. The V gene's germline CDR1 is MNHEY and CDR2 SMNVEV (reference sequence). The V end was cut by 3 bases, the J end by 0 bases, with 8 bases between.

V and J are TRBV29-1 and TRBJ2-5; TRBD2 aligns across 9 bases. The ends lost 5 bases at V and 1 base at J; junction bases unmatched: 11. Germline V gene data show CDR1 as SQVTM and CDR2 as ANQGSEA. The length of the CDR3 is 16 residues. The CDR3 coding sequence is TGCAGCGTTAGGACCAGCGGGGGGATACTCCAAGAGACCCAGTACTTC. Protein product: CSVRTSGGILQETQYF.

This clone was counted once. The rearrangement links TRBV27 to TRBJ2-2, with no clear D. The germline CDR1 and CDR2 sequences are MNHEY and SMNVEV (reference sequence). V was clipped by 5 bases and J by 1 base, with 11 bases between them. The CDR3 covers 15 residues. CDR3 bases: TGTGCCAGCAGTCTGGCAACAGAGAACACCGGGGAGCTGTTTTTT. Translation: CASSLATENTGELFF.

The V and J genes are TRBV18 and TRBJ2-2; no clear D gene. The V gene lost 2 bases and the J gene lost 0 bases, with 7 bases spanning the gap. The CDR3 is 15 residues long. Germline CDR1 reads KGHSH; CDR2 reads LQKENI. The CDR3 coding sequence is TGTGCCAGCTCACCAGGCGGCCCGAACACCGGGGAGCTGTTTTTT. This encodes CASSPGGPNTGELFF. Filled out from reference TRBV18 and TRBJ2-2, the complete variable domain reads NAGVMQNPRHLVRRRGQEARLRCSPMKGHSHVYWYRQLPEEGLKFMVYLQKENIIDESGMPKERFSAEFPKEGPSILRIQQVVRGDSAAYFCASSPGGPNTGELFFGEGSRLTVL.

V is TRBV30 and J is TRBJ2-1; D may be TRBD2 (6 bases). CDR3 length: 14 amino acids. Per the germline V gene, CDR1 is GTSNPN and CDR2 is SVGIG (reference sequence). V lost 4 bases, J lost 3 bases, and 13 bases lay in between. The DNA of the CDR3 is TGTGCCTGGAAGGATAGCGGATTCTACAATGAGCAGTTCTTC. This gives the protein CAWKDSGFYNEQFF.

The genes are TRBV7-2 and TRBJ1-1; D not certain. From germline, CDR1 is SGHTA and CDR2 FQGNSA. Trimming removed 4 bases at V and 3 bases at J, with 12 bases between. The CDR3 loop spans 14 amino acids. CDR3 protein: CASSSVRSDTEAFF. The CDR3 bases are TGTGCCAGCAGCTCCGTCCGTTCGGACACTGAAGCTTTCTTT.

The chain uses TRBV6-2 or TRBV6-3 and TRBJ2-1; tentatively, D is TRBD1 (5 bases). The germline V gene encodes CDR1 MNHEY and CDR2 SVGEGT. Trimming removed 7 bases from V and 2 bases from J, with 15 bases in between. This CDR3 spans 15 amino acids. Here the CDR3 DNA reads TGTGCCAGCAACCCCTCGGACACGGCCTACAATGAGCAGTTCTTC. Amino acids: CASNPSDTAYNEQFF.

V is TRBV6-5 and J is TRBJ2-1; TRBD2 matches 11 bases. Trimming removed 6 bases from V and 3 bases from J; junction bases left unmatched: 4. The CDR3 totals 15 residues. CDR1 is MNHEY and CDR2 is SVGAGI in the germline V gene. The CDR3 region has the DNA TGTGCCAGCAGACTAGCGGGGGCCCGCTACAATGAGCAGTTCTTC. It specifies CASRLAGARYNEQFF.

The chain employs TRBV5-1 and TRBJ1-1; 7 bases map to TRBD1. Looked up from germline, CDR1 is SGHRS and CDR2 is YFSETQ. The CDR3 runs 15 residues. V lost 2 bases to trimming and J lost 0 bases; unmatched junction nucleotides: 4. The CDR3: CASSFRDSMNTEAFF. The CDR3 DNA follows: TGCGCCAGCAGCTTCCGGGACAGCATGAACACTGAAGCTTTCTTT.

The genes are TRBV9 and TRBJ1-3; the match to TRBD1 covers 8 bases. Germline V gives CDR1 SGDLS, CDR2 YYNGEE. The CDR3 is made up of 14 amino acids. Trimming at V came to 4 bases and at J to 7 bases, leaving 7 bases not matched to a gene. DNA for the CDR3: TGTGCCAGCAGCCCCCAGGGGGCTTTGAACACCATATATTTT. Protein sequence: CASSPQGALNTIYF. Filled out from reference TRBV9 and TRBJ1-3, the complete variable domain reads DSGVTQTPKHLITATGQRVTLRCSPRSGDLSVYWYQQSLDQGLQFLIQYYNGEERAKGNILERFSAQQFPDLHSELNLSSLELGDSALYFCASSPQGALNTIYFGEGSWLTVV.

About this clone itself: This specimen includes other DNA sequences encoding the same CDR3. CDR3 bases: TGCAGCGCCAGCAGGGGAACTGAAGCTTTCTTT. This encodes CSASRGTEAFF. The chain carries TRBV29-1 and TRBJ1-1, with a possible D match to TRBD1 (6 bases). Deletions cut 7 bases from V and 5 bases from J, with 11 bases between. There are 11 residues in the CDR3. Germline assignment: CDR1 SQVTM and CDR2 ANQGSEA.

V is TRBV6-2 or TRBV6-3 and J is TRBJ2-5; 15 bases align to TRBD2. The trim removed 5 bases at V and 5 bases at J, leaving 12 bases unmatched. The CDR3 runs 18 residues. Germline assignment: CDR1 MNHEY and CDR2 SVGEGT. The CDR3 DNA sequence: TGTGCCAGCAGTCGGGGGACTAGCGGGGGGCCGATCGTGGAGACCCAGTACTTC. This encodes CASSRGTSGGPIVETQYF.

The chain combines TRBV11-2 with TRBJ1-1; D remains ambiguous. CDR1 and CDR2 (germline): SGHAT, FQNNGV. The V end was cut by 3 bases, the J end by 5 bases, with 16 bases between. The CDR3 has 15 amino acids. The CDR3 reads CASSLSLREETEAFF. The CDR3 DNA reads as TGTGCCAGCAGCTTGTCCTTACGGGAGGAGACTGAAGCTTTCTTT. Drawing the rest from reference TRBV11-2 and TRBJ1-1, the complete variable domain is EAGVAQSPRYKIIEKRQSVAFWCNPISGHATLYWYQQILGQGPKLLIQFQNNGVVDDSQLPKDRFSAERLKGVDSTLKIQPAKLEDSAVYLCASSLSLREETEAFFGQGTRLTVV.

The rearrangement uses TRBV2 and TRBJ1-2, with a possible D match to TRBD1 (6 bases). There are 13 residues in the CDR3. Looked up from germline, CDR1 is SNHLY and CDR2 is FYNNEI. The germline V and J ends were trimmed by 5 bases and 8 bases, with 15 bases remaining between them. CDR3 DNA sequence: TGTGCCAGCAGTCGGGATCAGGGGTCGGGCTACACCTTC. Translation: CASSRDQGSGYTF. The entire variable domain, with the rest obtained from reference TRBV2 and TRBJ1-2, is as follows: EPEVTQTPSHQVTQMGQEVILRCVPISNHLYFYWYRQILGQKVEFLVSFYNNEISEKSEIFDDQFSVERPDGSNFTLKIRSTKLEDSAMYFCASSRDQGSGYTFGSGTRLTVV.

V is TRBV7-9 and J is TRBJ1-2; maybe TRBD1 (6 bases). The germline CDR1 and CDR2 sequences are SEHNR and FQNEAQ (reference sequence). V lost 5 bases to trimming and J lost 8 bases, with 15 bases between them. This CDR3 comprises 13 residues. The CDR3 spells CASSHRDTLGYTF. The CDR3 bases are TGTGCCAGCAGCCACCGGGACACCCTCGGCTACACCTTC.

The DNA for the CDR3 is TGCGCCAGCAGCCAAGGAGGGTTTGAATTCATTACTGAAGCTTTCTTT. Translating it yields CASSQGGFEFITEAFF. The V call is TRBV4-3, the J call TRBJ1-1; D is uncertain. Trimming cost V 1 base and J 5 bases, with 17 bases left between them. The CDR3 runs to 16 residues. In germline, CDR1 is LGHNA, CDR2 YSLEER.

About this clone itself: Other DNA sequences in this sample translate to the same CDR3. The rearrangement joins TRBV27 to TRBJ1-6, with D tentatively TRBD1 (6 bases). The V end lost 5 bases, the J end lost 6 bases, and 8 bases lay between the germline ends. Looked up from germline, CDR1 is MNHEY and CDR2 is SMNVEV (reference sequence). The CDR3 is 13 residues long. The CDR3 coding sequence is TGTGCCAGCAGTCCAGGGGTTAATTCACCCCTCCACTTT. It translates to CASSPGVNSPLHF.

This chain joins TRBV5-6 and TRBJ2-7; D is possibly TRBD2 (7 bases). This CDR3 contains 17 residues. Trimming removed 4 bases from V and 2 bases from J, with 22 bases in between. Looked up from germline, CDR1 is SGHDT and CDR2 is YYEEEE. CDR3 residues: CASSPIGRDIATYEQYF. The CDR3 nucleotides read TGTGCCAGCAGCCCCATTGGGAGGGACATCGCCACCTACGAGCAGTACTTC.

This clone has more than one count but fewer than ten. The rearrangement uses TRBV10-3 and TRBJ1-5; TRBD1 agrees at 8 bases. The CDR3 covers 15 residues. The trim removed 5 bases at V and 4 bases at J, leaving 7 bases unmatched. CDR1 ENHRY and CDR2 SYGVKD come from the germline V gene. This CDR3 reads CAISPTGVGNQPQHF. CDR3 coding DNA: TGTGCCATCAGTCCGACAGGGGTGGGAAATCAGCCCCAGCATTTT.